The 21 T cell receptor beta chains reported below all come from one sample, sequenced in a study of T cells in women clearing cervical HPV infection. Some clones are missing from TCRdb's copy, which holds only in-frame ones; the method was immunoSEQ multiplex PCR. The sample includes about 36,000 clones. Input material: blood buffy coat. The receptors shown here come from a woman between 18 and 75 years old with a cervical HPV16 infection that either progressed to CIN3+ or cleared (not recorded which).

Remarks on this clone: The read ends 3 residues early relative to the CDR3; the germline J gene fills the gap. The V call is TRBV25-1, the J call TRBJ2-7, with 9 bases identical to TRBD1. The germline V gene encodes CDR1 MGHDK and CDR2 SYGVNS. J lost 6 bases, V lost 2 bases, and 8 bases had no gene match. CDR3 length: 15 residues. Incomplete CDR3 DNA: TGTGCCAGCAGTGAAACCCGGGACAGGGTTCGCGAG. It translates to CASSETRDRVRE. The entire CDR3 protein reads CASSETRDRVREQYF.

In regard to this clone: With the read ending 3 residues before the CDR3 end, the germline J gene is used to fill in that end. The V and J genes are TRBV7-9 and TRBJ1-2, with TRBD1 identical over 8 bases. CDR3 length equals 13 residues. CDR1 and CDR2 (germline): SEHNR, FQNEAQ (reference sequence). V lost 3 bases to trimming and J lost 6 bases; unmatched junction nucleotides: 3. The CDR3 here is CASSFPGQDGYTF. The part of the CDR3 DNA that was read is TGTGCCAGCAGCTTCCCGGGACAGGATGGC.

Concerning this clone itself: The read is 3 residues too short to cover the CDR3 end, so that end is filled in from the germline J gene. Other DNA sequences in the sample encode the same CDR3. The chain combines TRBV18 with TRBJ1-3; no clear D gene. This CDR3 spans 14 amino acids. Per germline, CDR1 KGHSH and CDR2 LQKENI. V was cut by 1 base and J by 6 bases, with 10 bases left in between. CDR3 in amino acids: CASSPQGQANTIYF. The DNA read from the CDR3 is TGTGCCAGCTCACCACAAGGGCAGGCAAACACC.

A word on this clone: The observed sequence ends 3 residues before the CDR3 terminus, with the missing tail filled in from the germline J gene. The gene calls are TRBV19 and TRBJ2-4; 9 positions match TRBD1. The CDR3 runs 14 residues. Per the germline V gene, CDR1 is LNHDA and CDR2 is SQIVND (reference sequence). The sequenced CDR3 bases are TGTGCCAGTACCCTGGACAGGGGAAATAGAGGT. It is translated as CASTLDRGNRG. In full, the CDR3 reads CASTLDRGNRGQYF.

CDR3 loop: CASSLAWTGQTNTGELFF. The sequenced CDR3 bases are TGTGCCAGCAGTTTAGCCTGGACAGGACAAACGAACACCGGGGAG. The gene calls are TRBV12-3 or TRBV12-4 and TRBJ2-2, with 7 bases lining up with TRBD1. Read coverage stops 3 residues before the CDR3 terminus; the germline J gene supplies the remainder. This CDR3 is built from 18 residues. The V segment lost 0 bases and the J segment 0 bases; nucleotides outside the gene matches: 7.

The CDR3 is CASSRQGASTDTYTF. Incomplete CDR3 DNA: TGTGCCAGCTCCCGACAGGGGGCAAGCACAGATACC. The chain carries TRBV18 and TRBJ1-2; TRBD1 aligns across 10 bases. Read sequence stops 3 residues before the CDR3 end, and the germline J gene provides the missing end. CDR3 length: 15 amino acids. Germline-derived CDR1 and CDR2 are KGHSH and LQKENI.

Of note for this clone: From the germline J gene comes the end of the CDR3, since the read stops 3 residues before it. V and J are TRBV19 and TRBJ2-3; 7 bases match TRBD1. Germline-derived CDR1 and CDR2 are LNHDA and SQIVND (reference sequence). This CDR3 contains 13 residues. The CDR3 DNA, read in part, is TGTGCCAGTAGTGCTGACAGGGTTCAGCCG. Amino acid sequence: CASSADRVQP. The complete CDR3 sequence is CASSADRVQPQYF.

To note about this clone: The missing CDR3 end, 3 residues past where the read stops, is filled in from the germline J gene. The chain employs TRBV28 and TRBJ1-5, with D hard to call. The V end lost 3 bases, the J end lost 3 bases, and 6 bases lay between the germline ends. The CDR3 has 13 residues. Germline CDR1 is MDHEN and CDR2 is SYDVKM. The DNA read from the CDR3 is TGTGCCAGCAGTTTCACCTACAATCAGCCC. It codes for CASSFTYNQP. The whole CDR3 is CASSFTYNQPQHF.

Regarding this clone: Coverage ceases 3 residues before the CDR3 finishes, and the germline J gene fills in the end. The V gene is TRBV28, the J gene TRBJ2-7, with 7 bases that match TRBD1. V lost 6 bases, J lost 0 bases, and 5 bases stayed unmatched. This CDR3 has 14 residues. CDR1 is MDHEN, CDR2 SYDVKM, per germline. CDR3 DNA (partial): TGTGCCAGCAGAAATCGACAGGGCTCCTACGAG. This sequence encodes CASRNRQGSYE. From start to end, the CDR3 is CASRNRQGSYEQYF.

To note about this clone: The read ends 3 residues early relative to the CDR3; the germline J gene fills the gap. V usage is TRBV7-3 and J usage is TRBJ1-5; D uncertain. V shed 5 bases and J shed 9 bases, with 14 bases lying between them. The V gene's germline CDR1 is SGHTA and CDR2 FQGTGA. CDR3 size: 13 residues. This CDR3 is CASSPTGEGPQHF. The sequenced CDR3 bases are TGTGCCAGCAGCCCCACCGGGGAGGGGCCC.

In regard to this clone: The observed sequence ends 3 residues before the CDR3 terminus, with the missing tail filled in from the germline J gene. This chain links TRBV7-3 with TRBJ1-2; TRBD1 is a possible D gene (6 bases). The CDR3 runs 14 residues. Germline CDR1 is SGHTA and CDR2 is FQGTGA. CDR3 bases read: TGTGCCAGCAGCCCCGGGGGGGCCGGCAATGAC. Encoded protein: CASSPGGAGND. The whole CDR3 protein is CASSPGGAGNDYTF.

With respect to this clone: With the read ending 3 residues before the CDR3 end, the germline J gene is used to fill in that end. The chain couples TRBV20-1 to TRBJ2-1; 10 positions agree with TRBD2. This CDR3 contains 16 residues. Looked up from germline, CDR1 is DFQATT and CDR2 is SNEGSKA (reference sequence). Trimming at V came to 2 bases and at J to 4 bases, leaving 8 bases not matched to a gene. The CDR3 protein is CSARRTTSGFYNEQFF. The CDR3 DNA, read in part, is TGCAGTGCTAGACGCACGACTAGCGGGTTTTACAATGAG.

A word on this clone: The sequenced fragment ends 3 residues before the CDR3 boundary, so the rest is inferred from the germline J gene. This sequence joins TRBV5-1 and TRBJ2-2; D is unclear. V was trimmed by 4 bases and J by 3 bases, leaving 10 bases between them. The CDR3 loop spans 14 amino acids. Germline-derived CDR1 and CDR2 are SGHRS and YFSETQ. The CDR3 loop is CASSPTVDTGELFF. Incomplete CDR3 DNA: TGCGCCAGCAGCCCCACGGTGGACACCGGGGAG.

Note on this clone: The read falls 3 residues short of the CDR3 end, and the missing part is taken from the germline J gene. The V and J genes are TRBV2 and TRBJ2-3; 11 nucleotides match TRBD2. Losses at the gene ends were 6 bases for V and 2 bases for J; bases not matched to a gene: 7. The CDR3 extends over 16 amino acids. Germline CDR1 is SNHLY and CDR2 is FYNNEI. CDR3 sequence reads: CASSLLAGATTDTQYF. CDR3 DNA (partial): TGTGCCAGCAGCCTACTAGCGGGGGCCACCACAGATACG. Full variable domain (remainder filled in from reference TRBV2 and TRBJ2-3): EPEVTQTPSHQVTQMGQEVILRCVPISNHLYFYWYRQILGQKVEFLVSFYNNEISEKSEIFDDQFSVERPDGSNFTLKIRSTKLEDSAMYFCASSLLAGATTDTQYFGPGTRLTVL.

As for this clone: The read terminates 3 residues before the CDR3 end, so the remaining end is supplied by the germline J gene. The rearrangement links TRBV7-9 to TRBJ1-4; no firm D call. Germline-derived CDR1 and CDR2 are SEHNR and FQNEAQ (reference sequence). This CDR3 has 12 residues. The V end was cut by 2 bases, the J end by 5 bases, with 3 bases between. The CDR3: CASSLRNEKLFF. CDR3 DNA, as far as it was read: TGTGCCAGCAGCTTAAGGAATGAAAAA.

CDR3 in amino acids: CAWGSAQGVNGYTF. CDR3 DNA, as far as it was read: TGTGCCTGGGGGTCTGCCCAGGGAGTGAATGGC. This chain connects TRBV30 to TRBJ1-2, with D possibly TRBD1 on 5 matching bases. Coverage ceases 3 residues before the CDR3 finishes, and the germline J gene fills in the end. The ends were cut back, 5 bases at V and 6 bases at J, with 19 bases in the middle. Germline CDR1 reads GTSNPN; CDR2 reads SVGIG (reference sequence). The CDR3 sequence is 14 residues long.

About this clone: The CDR3 end lies 3 residues beyond the end of the read and is filled in from the germline J gene. The chain recombines TRBV5-1 with TRBJ2-2, with 9 bases that match TRBD1. The CDR3 consists of 15 residues. Germline V gene sequence: CDR1 SGHRS, CDR2 YFSETQ. The CDR3 bases that were read are TGCGCCAGCAGCCAAACAGGGGGCGCAAGTGAAAAG. Residues: CASSQTGGASEK. The whole CDR3 protein is CASSQTGGASEKLFF.

With regard to this clone: The read gets to within 3 residues of the CDR3 end, and the germline J gene fills in the rest. The rearrangement uses TRBV5-1 and TRBJ1-2, with TRBD1 as a possible D gene (6 bases). Germline CDR1 reads SGHRS; CDR2 reads YFSETQ. The CDR3 extends over 14 amino acids. CDR3 sequence: CASSLGQEEGGYTF. Incomplete CDR3 DNA: TGCGCCAGCAGCTTGGGACAGGAGGAAGGGGGC.

To note about this clone: The same CDR3 also results from other DNA sequences found in this sample. CDR3 sequence reads: CATSRFGTGGFGNTIYF. The CDR3 DNA, read in part, is TGTGCCACTTCCCGATTTGGGACAGGGGGCTTTGGAAACACC. The chain has TRBV19 and TRBJ1-3; 12 nucleotides align to TRBD1. The CDR3 is cut off 3 residues early in the read; its end comes from the germline J gene. Germline V gives CDR1 LNHDA, CDR2 SQIVND (reference sequence). The CDR3 length is 17 residues. J gave up 3 bases and V 10 bases, and 13 bases lay outside the gene matches.

A note on this clone: The read comes to an end 3 residues before the CDR3 does, leaving the germline J gene to fill in the end. The rearrangement joins TRBV7-3 to TRBJ1-3; D remains ambiguous. V lost 4 bases, J lost 0 bases, and 4 bases lay in between. CDR3 size: 13 residues. The V gene's germline CDR1 is SGHTA and CDR2 FQGTGA. CDR3 sequence reads: CASSSVSGNTIYF. CDR3 bases read: TGTGCCAGCAGCTCGGTCTCTGGAAACACC.

Concerning this clone itself: The CDR3 end is not reached by the read, which stops 3 residues before it; the germline J gene fills it in. The gene calls are TRBV19 and TRBJ1-2; D is perhaps TRBD1 (6 bases). Germline values: CDR1 LNHDA, CDR2 SQIVND (reference sequence). The CDR3 runs 14 residues. Partial CDR3 DNA: TGTGCCAGTAGTATCCGGACAGCCACAGATACC. Translation gives CASSIRTATDT. The entire CDR3 is CASSIRTATDTYTF.